The rows below give T cell receptor beta chains drawn from one sample of a study of blood T cell repertoires in COVID-19. Measured with immunoSEQ multiplex PCR; TCRdb has only the in-frame clones, and not every one. The repertoire holds about 200,000 clones, with approximately 80% as singletons. Sequenced sample: PBMCs or T cells enriched from blood (not recorded which). The receptors originated from a man aged 35 to 55 who had recovered from COVID-19. Both conserved end residues are part of each CDR3. The order of the fields is clone size, V gene, J gene, D gene, CDR3 length, CDR3 protein, CDR3 DNA. A D gene is named only where the DNA matches it firmly. Size is omitted from some rows. Given values are once, few, many or a class for expanded clones.

clone size: -
V gene: TRBV5-1
J gene: TRBJ1-6
D gene: -
CDR3 length: 17
CDR3 protein: CASSLAGEGSYNSPLHF
CDR3 DNA: TGCGCCAGCAGCTTGGCCGGGGAAGGCTCCTATAATTCACCCCTCCACTTT

clone size: -
V gene: TRBV9
J gene: TRBJ2-3
D gene: TRBD2
CDR3 length: 17
CDR3 protein: CASSADIGLAATDTQYF
CDR3 DNA: TGTGCCAGCAGCGCAGACATAGGGCTAGCGGCCACAGATACGCAGTATTTT

clone size: -
V gene: TRBV7-2
J gene: TRBJ2-2
D gene: -
CDR3 length: 14
CDR3 protein: CASSSGLGTGELFF
CDR3 DNA: TGTGCCAGCAGCTCCGGACTGGGAACCGGGGAGCTGTTTTTT

clone size: -
V gene: TRBV18
J gene: TRBJ1-1
D gene: -
CDR3 length: 14
CDR3 protein: CASSPYSLNTEAFF
CDR3 DNA: TGTGCCAGCTCACCATACAGCTTGAACACTGAAGCTTTCTTT

clone size: -
V gene: TRBV7-8
J gene: TRBJ2-4
D gene: -
CDR3 length: 13
CDR3 protein: CASSLEEGSVQYF
CDR3 DNA: TGTGCCAGCAGCTTAGAAGAGGGATCGGTTCAGTACTTC

clone size: -
V gene: TRBV19
J gene: TRBJ1-6
D gene: TRBD1
CDR3 length: 16
CDR3 protein: CASSAPGTGKDSPLHF
CDR3 DNA: TGTGCCAGTAGTGCCCCCGGGACAGGGAAAGATTCACCCCTCCACTTT

clone size: -
V gene: TRBV4-3
J gene: TRBJ1-5
D gene: -
CDR3 length: 14
CDR3 protein: CASSQGQGSQPQHF
CDR3 DNA: TGCGCCAGCAGCCAGGGCCAGGGGAGTCAGCCCCAGCATTTT

clone size: -
V gene: TRBV5-4
J gene: TRBJ1-4
D gene: -
CDR3 length: 14
CDR3 protein: CASSLTGVPEKLFF
CDR3 DNA: TGTGCCAGCAGCTTAACGGGGGTTCCTGAGAAACTGTTTTTT

clone size: -
V gene: TRBV3-1/TRBV3-2
J gene: TRBJ1-2
D gene: -
CDR3 length: 13
CDR3 protein: CASTHSPADGYTF
CDR3 DNA: TGTGCCAGCACCCACTCGCCGGCGGATGGCTACACCTTC

clone size: -
V gene: TRBV5-6
J gene: TRBJ2-2
D gene: TRBD2
CDR3 length: 16
CDR3 protein: CASSLWFSGSTGELFF
CDR3 DNA: TGTGCCAGCAGCTTGTGGTTTAGCGGGAGTACTGGGGAGCTGTTTTTT

clone size: -
V gene: TRBV9
J gene: TRBJ1-3
D gene: -
CDR3 length: 15
CDR3 protein: CASSVEAGPGNTIYF
CDR3 DNA: TGTGCCAGCAGCGTAGAGGCGGGACCTGGAAACACCATATATTTT

clone size: -
V gene: TRBV13
J gene: TRBJ2-3
D gene: TRBD2
CDR3 length: 21
CDR3 protein: CASSRFGEDLSGRSGTDTQYF
CDR3 DNA: TGTGCCAGCAGCCGGTTTGGAGAAGACCTTAGCGGGAGGTCTGGCACAGATACGCAGTATTTT

clone size: -
V gene: TRBV3-1/TRBV3-2
J gene: TRBJ1-1
D gene: -
CDR3 length: 16
CDR3 protein: CASSLVTVDPKAEAFF
CDR3 DNA: TGTGCCAGCAGCCTTGTGACTGTAGACCCGAAGGCTGAAGCTTTCTTT

clone size: -
V gene: TRBV6-5
J gene: TRBJ1-4
D gene: TRBD1
CDR3 length: 15
CDR3 protein: CASSYGDRATEKLFF
CDR3 DNA: TGTGCCAGCAGTTATGGGGACAGGGCCACTGAAAAACTGTTTTTT

clone size: -
V gene: TRBV6-5
J gene: TRBJ2-1
D gene: TRBD2
CDR3 length: 15
CDR3 protein: CASSYSLAGDNEQFF
CDR3 DNA: TGTGCCAGCAGTTACAGTCTAGCGGGCGACAATGAGCAGTTCTTC

clone size: -
V gene: TRBV5-1
J gene: TRBJ1-3
D gene: -
CDR3 length: 14
CDR3 protein: CASSLDTAGNTIYF
CDR3 DNA: TGCGCCAGCAGCTTGGATACAGCTGGAAACACCATATATTTT

clone size: -
V gene: TRBV5-6
J gene: TRBJ1-3
D gene: -
CDR3 length: 16
CDR3 protein: CASRTLSGGSGNTIYF
CDR3 DNA: TGTGCCAGCCGTACACTGAGCGGAGGCTCTGGAAACACCATATATTTT

clone size: -
V gene: TRBV9
J gene: TRBJ1-3
D gene: -
CDR3 length: 16
CDR3 protein: CASSVAGGPGGNTIYF
CDR3 DNA: TGTGCCAGCAGCGTAGCGGGGGGACCCGGGGGAAACACCATATATTTT

clone size: few
V gene: TRBV7-2
J gene: TRBJ1-4
D gene: -
CDR3 length: 12
CDR3 protein: CASSFSNEKLFF
CDR3 DNA: TGTGCCAGCAGCTTCTCTAATGAAAAACTGTTTTTT

clone size: -
V gene: TRBV21-1
J gene: TRBJ1-5
D gene: -
CDR3 length: 15
CDR3 protein: CASSGIGHYRQPQHF
CDR3 DNA: TGTGCCAGCAGCGGGATAGGACACTACCGGCAGCCCCAGCATTTT

clone size: -
V gene: TRBV5-1
J gene: TRBJ2-1
D gene: TRBD2
CDR3 length: 15
CDR3 protein: CASSLLAGSHNEQFF
CDR3 DNA: TGCGCCAGCAGCTTGTTAGCGGGGAGCCACAATGAGCAGTTCTTC

clone size: -
V gene: TRBV5-1
J gene: TRBJ1-1
D gene: -
CDR3 length: 12
CDR3 protein: CASSSDSHEAFF
CDR3 DNA: TGCGCCAGCAGCTCCGACAGCCATGAAGCTTTCTTT

clone size: -
V gene: TRBV7-2
J gene: TRBJ1-1
D gene: -
CDR3 length: 13
CDR3 protein: CASSFLRVSEAFF
CDR3 DNA: TGTGCCAGCAGCTTCCTGCGTGTCTCTGAAGCTTTCTTT

clone size: -
V gene: TRBV21-1
J gene: TRBJ1-5
D gene: -
CDR3 length: 14
CDR3 protein: CASSKVVSNQPQHF
CDR3 DNA: TGTGCCAGCAGCAAAGTAGTCTCTAATCAGCCCCAGCATTTT

clone size: -
V gene: TRBV5-4
J gene: TRBJ2-1
D gene: -
CDR3 length: 16
CDR3 protein: CASSESKGLLYNEQFF
CDR3 DNA: TGTGCCAGCAGCGAATCGAAGGGACTGCTCTACAATGAGCAGTTCTTC

clone size: -
V gene: TRBV6-5
J gene: TRBJ1-1
D gene: -
CDR3 length: 14
CDR3 protein: CASSWQGHNTEAFF
CDR3 DNA: TGTGCCAGCAGTTGGCAAGGACATAACACTGAAGCTTTCTTT

clone size: -
V gene: TRBV7-6
J gene: TRBJ1-1
D gene: TRBD1
CDR3 length: 17
CDR3 protein: CASSLHRGTDVDTEAFF
CDR3 DNA: TGTGCCAGCAGCTTACACCGCGGGACAGATGTGGACACTGAAGCTTTCTTT

clone size: -
V gene: TRBV9
J gene: TRBJ2-2
D gene: TRBD1
CDR3 length: 19
CDR3 protein: CASSVESPRGLLNTGELFF
CDR3 DNA: TGTGCCAGCAGCGTAGAATCGCCCAGGGGGCTCCTAAACACCGGGGAGCTGTTTTTT

clone size: -
V gene: TRBV6-9
J gene: TRBJ1-1
D gene: TRBD1
CDR3 length: 14
CDR3 protein: CASSYVGGVSEAFF
CDR3 DNA: TGTGCCAGCAGTTACGTAGGGGGCGTCTCTGAAGCTTTCTTT

clone size: -
V gene: TRBV5-5
J gene: TRBJ1-4
D gene: -
CDR3 length: 17
CDR3 protein: CASSFTITRQSHEKLFF
CDR3 DNA: TGTGCCAGCAGCTTTACCATTACTCGACAGTCGCATGAAAAACTGTTTTTT

clone size: few
V gene: TRBV5-1
J gene: TRBJ2-5
D gene: -
CDR3 length: 17
CDR3 protein: CASSSGATSPGEETQYF
CDR3 DNA: TGCGCCAGCAGCTCTGGGGCGACTAGTCCTGGGGAAGAGACCCAGTACTTC

clone size: -
V gene: TRBV9
J gene: TRBJ2-3
D gene: TRBD1
CDR3 length: 16
CDR3 protein: CASSAEPGTGEDTQYF
CDR3 DNA: TGTGCCAGCAGCGCTGAGCCGGGGACAGGGGAAGATACGCAGTATTTT

clone size: -
V gene: TRBV7-9
J gene: TRBJ1-2
D gene: TRBD1
CDR3 length: 15
CDR3 protein: CASSRGGTGVYGYTF
CDR3 DNA: TGTGCCAGCAGCAGGGGAGGGACAGGGGTCTATGGCTACACCTTC

clone size: once
V gene: TRBV19
J gene: TRBJ1-1
D gene: -
CDR3 length: 15
CDR3 protein: CATGDLGQQDTEAFF
CDR3 DNA: TGTGCCACCGGGGACCTCGGACAGCAAGACACTGAAGCTTTCTTT

clone size: few
V gene: TRBV4-2
J gene: TRBJ1-5
D gene: TRBD1
CDR3 length: 16
CDR3 protein: CASSQDGQGAYQPQHF
CDR3 DNA: TGTGCCAGCAGCCAAGATGGGCAGGGGGCTTATCAGCCCCAGCATTTT

clone size: -
V gene: TRBV2
J gene: TRBJ2-3
D gene: TRBD1
CDR3 length: 14
CDR3 protein: CASKRDRGSDTQYF
CDR3 DNA: TGTGCCAGCAAGAGGGACAGGGGGTCAGATACGCAGTATTTT

clone size: -
V gene: TRBV9
J gene: TRBJ1-6
D gene: TRBD1
CDR3 length: 14
CDR3 protein: CASSGTGDNSPLHF
CDR3 DNA: TGTGCCAGCAGCGGGACAGGGGATAATTCACCCCTCCACTTT

clone size: -
V gene: TRBV4-3
J gene: TRBJ1-5
D gene: -
CDR3 length: 14
CDR3 protein: CASSQSEGGQPQHF
CDR3 DNA: TGCGCCAGCAGCCAAAGCGAGGGAGGGCAGCCCCAGCATTTT

clone size: -
V gene: TRBV11-2
J gene: TRBJ1-1
D gene: -
CDR3 length: 15
CDR3 protein: CASSLVARGGTEAFF
CDR3 DNA: TGTGCCAGCAGCTTAGTTGCCAGGGGAGGGACTGAAGCTTTCTTT

clone size: -
V gene: TRBV29-1
J gene: TRBJ2-3
D gene: -
CDR3 length: 11
CDR3 protein: CSVLLWDTQYF
CDR3 DNA: TGCAGCGTCCTATTATGGGATACGCAGTATTTT

clone size: -
V gene: TRBV19
J gene: TRBJ2-1
D gene: TRBD2
CDR3 length: 16
CDR3 protein: CASSTSGRASYNEQFF
CDR3 DNA: TGTGCCAGTAGTACTAGCGGGAGGGCGTCCTACAATGAGCAGTTCTTC

clone size: -
V gene: TRBV30
J gene: TRBJ1-5
D gene: TRBD1
CDR3 length: 17
CDR3 protein: CAWTLGGDRGGNQPQHF
CDR3 DNA: TGTGCCTGGACCCTAGGGGGGGACAGGGGTGGCAATCAGCCCCAGCATTTT

clone size: once
V gene: TRBV4-3
J gene: TRBJ1-4
D gene: TRBD1
CDR3 length: 16
CDR3 protein: CASSQDGGQAPEKLFF
CDR3 DNA: TGCGCCAGCAGCCAAGATGGAGGACAGGCCCCTGAAAAACTGTTTTTT

clone size: -
V gene: TRBV10-3
J gene: TRBJ2-3
D gene: TRBD2
CDR3 length: 16
CDR3 protein: CAISGSLAGGTDTQYF
CDR3 DNA: TGTGCCATCAGTGGAAGCCTAGCGGGAGGGACAGATACGCAGTATTTT

clone size: -
V gene: TRBV5-1
J gene: TRBJ2-1
D gene: -
CDR3 length: 17
CDR3 protein: CASSKRDSGIGYNEQFF
CDR3 DNA: TGCGCCAGCAGCAAACGGGACTCCGGGATAGGGTACAATGAGCAGTTCTTC

clone size: -
V gene: TRBV9
J gene: TRBJ2-1
D gene: -
CDR3 length: 17
CDR3 protein: CASSPRLDPSSYNEQFF
CDR3 DNA: TGTGCCAGCAGCCCCCGACTAGATCCCTCCTCCTACAATGAGCAGTTCTTC

clone size: -
V gene: TRBV18
J gene: TRBJ2-5
D gene: TRBD2
CDR3 length: 17
CDR3 protein: CASSPPTLAGGGETQYF
CDR3 DNA: TGTGCCAGCTCACCACCGACCCTAGCGGGAGGCGGAGAGACCCAGTACTTC

clone size: -
V gene: TRBV11-1
J gene: TRBJ2-1
D gene: -
CDR3 length: 13
CDR3 protein: CASSYSSYNEQFF
CDR3 DNA: TGTGCCAGCAGCTATAGCTCCTACAATGAGCAGTTCTTC

clone size: -
V gene: TRBV19
J gene: TRBJ1-5
D gene: -
CDR3 length: 15
CDR3 protein: CASSIDRVGIQPQHF
CDR3 DNA: TGTGCCAGTAGTATAGACAGGGTTGGGATTCAGCCCCAGCATTTT

clone size: -
V gene: TRBV28
J gene: TRBJ1-4
D gene: -
CDR3 length: 15
CDR3 protein: CASSPGGIRHEKLFF
CDR3 DNA: TGTGCCAGCAGTCCCGGAGGCATTAGGCATGAAAAACTGTTTTTT

clone size: -
V gene: TRBV9
J gene: TRBJ2-7
D gene: -
CDR3 length: 13
CDR3 protein: CASSGLGAYEQYF
CDR3 DNA: TGTGCCAGCAGCGGACTAGGGGCCTACGAGCAGTACTTC

clone size: -
V gene: TRBV7-2
J gene: TRBJ2-7
D gene: TRBD2
CDR3 length: 15
CDR3 protein: CASSLIAGGTYEQYF
CDR3 DNA: TGTGCCAGCAGCTTAATAGCGGGGGGGACCTACGAGCAGTACTTC

clone size: -
V gene: TRBV4-2
J gene: TRBJ1-2
D gene: TRBD1
CDR3 length: 17
CDR3 protein: CASSQVSGTGARYGYTF
CDR3 DNA: TGTGCCAGCAGCCAAGTTTCCGGGACAGGGGCCCGTTATGGCTACACCTTC

clone size: -
V gene: TRBV28
J gene: TRBJ2-5
D gene: TRBD1
CDR3 length: 17
CDR3 protein: CASSLFGTGDIRETQYF
CDR3 DNA: TGTGCCAGCAGTTTATTTGGGACAGGGGATATACGGGAGACCCAGTACTTC